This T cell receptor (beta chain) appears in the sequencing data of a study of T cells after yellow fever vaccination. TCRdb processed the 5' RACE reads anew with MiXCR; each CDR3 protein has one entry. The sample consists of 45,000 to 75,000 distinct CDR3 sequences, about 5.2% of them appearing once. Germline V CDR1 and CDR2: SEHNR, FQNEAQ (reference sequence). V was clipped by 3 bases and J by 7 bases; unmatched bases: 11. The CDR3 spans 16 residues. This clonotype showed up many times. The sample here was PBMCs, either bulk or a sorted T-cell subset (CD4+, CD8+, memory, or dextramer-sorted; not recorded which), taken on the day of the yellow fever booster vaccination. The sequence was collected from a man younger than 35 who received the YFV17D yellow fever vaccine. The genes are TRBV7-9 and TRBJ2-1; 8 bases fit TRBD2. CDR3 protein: CASSLEAAGEGNEQFF. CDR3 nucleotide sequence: TGTGCCAGCAGCTTGGAGGCAGCGGGGGAGGGAAATGAGCAGTTCTTC.